One and the same sample provided the 12 T cell receptor beta chains below, sequenced in a study of blood T cell repertoires in COVID-19. Some clones are missing from TCRdb's copy, which holds only in-frame ones; the method was immunoSEQ multiplex PCR. Of some 200,000 clones in the sample, 85% were seen once. Sequencing was performed on peripheral blood. Every receptor here comes from a man between 60 and 70 years old with COVID-19, enrolled during active disease.

The chain carries TRBV25-1 and TRBJ1-2; D not certain. The ends were cut back, 6 bases at V and 7 bases at J, with 9 bases in the middle. The CDR3 consists of 11 residues. CDR1 and CDR2 (germline): MGHDK, SYGVNS. The CDR3 protein is CASSTRVGYTF. Here the CDR3 DNA reads TGTGCCAGCAGCACGAGGGTTGGCTACACCTTC.

The rearrangement joins TRBV28 to TRBJ1-3; no reliable D call. CDR3 length equals 15 residues. CDR1 and CDR2 from the germline V gene are MDHEN and SYDVKM. Trimming left V 7 bases short and J 0 bases short, with 13 bases between. CDR3 bases: TGTGCCAGCAACGGGTCCCCCGACTCTGGAAACACCATATATTTT. Its protein product is CASNGSPDSGNTIYF. Full variable domain (outside the CDR3, taken from reference TRBV28 and TRBJ1-3): DVKVTQSSRYLVKRTGEKVFLECVQDMDHENMFWYRQDPGLGLRLIYFSYDVKMKEKGDIPEGYSVSREKKERFSLILESASTNQTSMYLCASNGSPDSGNTIYFGEGSWLTVV.

This chain joins TRBV28 and TRBJ1-2, with TRBD1 matching 9 bases. CDR3 size: 13 residues. Germline V gene lookup returns CDR1 MDHEN and CDR2 SYDVKM. With V trimmed by 5 bases and J by 8 bases, 6 bases remained unmatched. CDR3 amino acids: CASSIQGARGYTF. The CDR3 coding sequence is TGTGCCAGCAGTATACAGGGGGCGCGAGGCTACACCTTC.

This chain connects TRBV28 to TRBJ2-7; 7 nucleotides line up with TRBD1. Trimming removed 7 bases from V and 2 bases from J; junction bases left unmatched: 5. The CDR3 consists of 13 residues. Germline CDR1 MDHEN, CDR2 SYDVKM. CDR3 residues: CASTSGQTYEQYF. The CDR3, as DNA: TGTGCCAGCACCTCGGGACAGACCTACGAGCAGTACTTC.

This clone was counted a single time. This rearrangement joins TRBV5-1 to TRBJ1-1; tentative D call: TRBD1 (6 bases). V was trimmed by 4 bases and J by 0 bases, leaving 13 bases between them. The germline V gene encodes CDR1 SGHRS and CDR2 YFSETQ. CDR3 length equals 15 residues. The CDR3 reads CASSLMDSMNTEAFF. The CDR3 DNA follows: TGCGCCAGCAGCCTAATGGACAGCATGAACACTGAAGCTTTCTTT.

J is TRBJ1-4 and V is TRBV19, with TRBD1 matching 9 bases. CDR3 length equals 14 residues. CDR1 LNHDA and CDR2 SQIVND come from the germline V gene (reference sequence). J lost 7 bases, V lost 6 bases, and 6 bases had no gene match. CDR3 DNA sequence: TGTGCCAGTAGAGACAGGGGGAAAGGTGAAAAACTGTTTTTT. Translated, it gives CASRDRGKGEKLFF.

The gene calls are TRBV7-2 and TRBJ1-1; TRBD1 is a possible D gene (6 bases). The CDR3 runs 15 residues. The V end was cut by 2 bases, the J end by 1 base, with 11 bases between. Germline V gives CDR1 SGHTA, CDR2 FQGNSA. CDR3 region: CASSLQGTKNTEAFF. CDR3 coding DNA: TGTGCCAGCAGCTTACAGGGGACTAAGAACACTGAAGCTTTCTTT.

The chain is built from TRBV11-2 and TRBJ2-2; D remains ambiguous. The CDR3 contains 14 residues. Germline V lookup: CDR1 SGHAT, CDR2 FQNNGV. V was trimmed by 0 bases and J by 1 base, leaving 3 bases between them. The CDR3 DNA follows: TGTGCCAGCAGCTTAGATCAGAACACCGGGGAGCTGTTTTTT. Protein sequence: CASSLDQNTGELFF.

This chain joins TRBV11-2 and TRBJ1-1; D is perhaps TRBD1 (5 bases). Germline lookup yields CDR1 SGHAT and CDR2 FQNNGV. V shed 5 bases and J shed 7 bases, with 14 bases lying between them. The CDR3 consists of 13 residues. This CDR3 reads CASSPFWGSEAFF. The CDR3 DNA reads as TGTGCCAGCAGCCCCTTTTGGGGCAGTGAAGCTTTCTTT.

V gene TRBV30 combines with J gene TRBJ2-2; 7 nucleotides align to TRBD1. This CDR3 contains 15 residues. J was trimmed by 8 bases and V by 2 bases; bases with no gene match: 11. Germline CDR1 and CDR2: GTSNPN and SVGIG (reference sequence). The CDR3 spells CAWSPHRGLAGELFF. In DNA, the CDR3 is TGTGCCTGGAGTCCACACAGGGGATTAGCTGGGGAGCTGTTTTTT.

The chain uses TRBV7-2 and TRBJ2-1, with 8 bases matching TRBD1. CDR1 is SGHTA, CDR2 FQGNSA, per germline. The CDR3 consists of 15 residues. Trimming removed 7 bases from V and 2 bases from J; junction bases left unmatched: 7. CDR3 bases: TGTGCCAGCATGGGACAGGTCCTGACCTACAATGAGCAGTTCTTC. This gives the protein CASMGQVLTYNEQFF.

The chain couples TRBV5-8 to TRBJ2-1; 7 nucleotides line up with TRBD1. Trimming at V came to 5 bases and at J to 9 bases, leaving 11 bases not matched to a gene. Germline CDR1 SGHTS, CDR2 YDEGEE. The CDR3 is made up of 14 amino acids. The CDR3 is CASSPGTARTEQFF. The CDR3 nucleotides read TGTGCCAGCAGTCCCGGGACAGCAAGAACTGAGCAGTTCTTC.